The 29 T cell receptor beta chains below come from one sample, sequenced in a study of cytomegalovirus exposure and HLA in healthy donors. It was with 60 Vbeta and 13 Jbeta primers that the PCR ran. Measured with immunoSEQ multiplex PCR; TCRdb has only the in-frame clones, and not every one. The sample includes roughly 120,000 clones, around 76% of them seen just once. Sequenced input: PBMCs. All receptors derive from a man in his 60s in good health and CMV-seropositive.

The V call is TRBV2, the J call TRBJ2-4; D may be TRBD2 (6 bases). The length of the CDR3 is 14 residues. V lost 7 bases and J 7 bases, leaving 17 bases between the germline ends. Germline-derived CDR1 and CDR2 are SNHLY and FYNNEI. The CDR3 region is CASTPGPAGNIQYF. The CDR3 DNA reads TGTGCCAGCACCCCGGGGCCCGCGGGGAACATTCAGTACTTC.

This clone was seen once. This chain joins TRBV10-3 and TRBJ1-4, with D possibly matching TRBD1 (5 bases). V was trimmed by 3 bases and J by 8 bases, leaving 10 bases between them. There are 13 residues in the CDR3. Germline assignment: CDR1 ENHRY and CDR2 SYGVKD. The CDR3 protein is CAISDQGLEKLFF. The CDR3 DNA follows: TGTGCCATCAGTGACCAGGGTCTCGAAAAACTGTTTTTT.

The count of this clone is one. This chain uses TRBV5-4 with TRBJ2-3; D might be TRBD2 (5 bases). Per the germline V gene, CDR1 is SGHNT and CDR2 is YYREEE (reference sequence). The V and J ends lost 0 bases and 5 bases respectively, with 16 bases between them. The CDR3 covers 16 residues. CDR3 residues: CASSLALRTGGDTQYF. The CDR3 DNA is TGTGCCAGCAGCTTGGCATTAAGGACTGGTGGAGATACGCAGTATTTT.

The gene calls are TRBV27 and TRBJ1-1; D may be TRBD1 (5 bases). Trimming removed 2 bases at V and 5 bases at J, with 6 bases between. Germline CDR1 is MNHEY and CDR2 is SMNVEV (reference sequence). The CDR3 sequence is 12 residues long. CDR3 residues: CASSLKGTEAFF. CDR3 sequence (DNA): TGTGCCAGCAGTTTAAAGGGGACTGAAGCTTTCTTT.

The chain uses TRBV2 and TRBJ1-5; perhaps TRBD1 as D (5 bases). The germline V gene has CDR1 SNHLY and CDR2 FYNNEI. V lost 10 bases and J 5 bases, leaving 18 bases between the germline ends. This CDR3 is 14 amino acids long. The CDR3 nucleotides are TGTGCCACCTCCCCCGGGGGGTGGGATCAGCCCCAGCATTTT. Its translation: CATSPGGWDQPQHF.

V and J are TRBV19 and TRBJ1-1; the D is unclear. The V end was cut by 6 bases, the J end by 2 bases, with 16 bases between. Germline CDR1 LNHDA, CDR2 SQIVND (reference sequence). The CDR3 covers 15 residues. The CDR3 DNA sequence: TGTGCCAGTAGCCCACGGGGTTGGGGAAACACTGAAGCTTTCTTT. Translating gives CASSPRGWGNTEAFF.

For the CDR3, the DNA is TGTGCCAGCAGCTTAGACCCAGGCTACAATGAGCAGTTCTTC. This translates into CASSLDPGYNEQFF. The rearrangement joins TRBV7-8 to TRBJ2-1; no reliable D call. V gave up 1 base and J gave up 3 bases, with 7 bases separating them. The length of the CDR3 is 14 residues. Germline CDR1 reads SGHVS; CDR2 reads FQNEAQ.

This clone was found once. The V call is TRBV7-3, the J call TRBJ2-3, with 11 bases aligning to TRBD2. Germline V lookup: CDR1 SGHTA, CDR2 FQGTGA. The CDR3 is 16 amino acids. J lost 2 bases, V lost 2 bases, and 3 bases had no gene match. The CDR3 region has the DNA TGTGCCAGCAGCTTAGGACTAGCGGGTATCACAGATACGCAGTATTTT. This gives the protein CASSLGLAGITDTQYF.

This clone was detected only a few times. The junction shows a germline mismatch at one end, possibly a read error. The chain uses TRBV7-9 and TRBJ2-2, with a possible D match to TRBD1 (6 bases). Per the germline V gene, CDR1 is SEHNR and CDR2 is FQNEAQ (reference sequence). CDR3 length equals 17 residues. The DNA for the CDR3 is TGTTCCAGCAGACTATATTCCCCCCGAGGGGGTGGCGGGGAGCTGTTTTTT. It is translated as CSSRLYSPRGGGGELFF.

The J gene is TRBJ1-2, the V gene TRBV7-8; D ambiguous. The V gene's germline CDR1 is SGHVS and CDR2 FQNEAQ. Trimming removed 0 bases at V and 8 bases at J, with 10 bases between. The CDR3 spans 13 residues. Here the CDR3 DNA reads TGTGCCAGCAGCTTAGCGACCTCGGGGGGCTACACCTTC. Amino acid sequence: CASSLATSGGYTF.

The chain combines TRBV2 with TRBJ1-4; D remains ambiguous. In germline, CDR1 is SNHLY, CDR2 FYNNEI. The CDR3 runs 13 residues. V gave up 9 bases and J gave up 7 bases, with 15 bases separating them. CDR3 loop: CASLVLVSEKLFF. CDR3 DNA: TGTGCCAGTCTGGTCCTAGTTAGTGAAAAACTGTTTTTT.

This chain joins TRBV6-1 and TRBJ2-7; 7 positions match TRBD1. The CDR3 length is 13 residues. Germline lookup yields CDR1 MNHNS and CDR2 SASEGT. V lost 10 bases, J lost 0 bases, and 6 bases stayed unmatched. The CDR3 DNA follows: TGTGCCACCACAGGGGAGAGCTCCTACGAGCAGTACTTC. This encodes CATTGESSYEQYF.

The chain employs TRBV19 and TRBJ1-1; D remains ambiguous. The CDR3 is 14 residues long. Trimming stripped 0 bases from V and 5 bases from J, with 10 bases between. CDR1 and CDR2 from the germline V gene are LNHDA and SQIVND (reference sequence). In DNA, the CDR3 is TGTGCCAGTAGTATAGATCGCGGGTGGACTGAAGCTTTCTTT. It encodes CASSIDRGWTEAFF.

The gene calls are TRBV10-1 and TRBJ1-5; 9 bases agree with TRBD1. Germline assignment: CDR1 WNHNN and CDR2 SYGVQD (reference sequence). The CDR3 has 14 residues. V lost 6 bases and J lost 6; bases outside the gene matches: 6. CDR3 sequence reads: CASRGTGGPQPQHF. The CDR3 DNA follows: TGCGCCAGCAGGGGTACAGGGGGCCCTCAGCCCCAGCATTTT.

J is TRBJ1-2 and V is TRBV28, with TRBD1 matching 8 bases. Germline CDR1 reads MDHEN; CDR2 reads SYDVKM. The trim removed 6 bases at V and 4 bases at J, leaving 13 bases unmatched. This CDR3 comprises 16 residues. CDR3 bases: TGTGCCAGCAGATCCCCCGGACAGGGAGGAATCTATGGCTACACCTTC. The encoded protein is CASRSPGQGGIYGYTF.

This clone was detected once. This chain uses TRBV11-2 with TRBJ1-1, with D perhaps matching TRBD1 (5 bases). There are 14 residues in the CDR3. CDR1 and CDR2 from the germline V gene are SGHAT and FQNNGV. V was trimmed by 8 bases and J by 3 bases, leaving 16 bases between them. The CDR3 DNA sequence: TGTGCCAGCTTCCGGAGGGGATCGGACACTGAAGCTTTCTTT. Protein product: CASFRRGSDTEAFF.

CDR3 DNA: TGTGCCAGTAGTCTAGGACAGGGGAACACCGGGGAGCTGTTTTTT. Translating it yields CASSLGQGNTGELFF. The chain uses TRBV19 and TRBJ2-2; 8 nucleotides agree with TRBD1. The V gene's germline CDR1 is LNHDA and CDR2 SQIVND (reference sequence). CDR3 length: 15 residues. Trimming removed 5 bases from V and 1 base from J; junction bases left unmatched: 3.

This chain uses TRBV12-5 with TRBJ2-7, with a tentative D call TRBD2 (5 bases). The CDR3 spans 13 residues. CDR1 LGHNT and CDR2 FRNRAP come from the germline V gene. V shed 5 bases and J shed 5 bases, with 13 bases lying between them. The CDR3: CASGPRDGDEQYF. The CDR3 coding sequence is TGTGCTAGTGGTCCTCGGGATGGGGACGAGCAGTACTTC.

V and J are TRBV5-4 and TRBJ2-7; TRBD2 agrees at 15 bases. The CDR3 loop spans 15 amino acids. The germline V gene encodes CDR1 SGHNT and CDR2 YYREEE (reference sequence). The trim removed 3 bases at V and 2 bases at J, leaving 0 bases unmatched. The CDR3 DNA sequence: TGTGCCAGCAGCTGGACTAGCGGGGGGGCCTACGAGCAGTACTTC. It encodes CASSWTSGGAYEQYF. Supplemented by reference TRBV5-4 and TRBJ2-7, the full variable domain reads ETGVTQSPTHLIKTRGQQVTLRCSSQSGHNTVSWYQQALGQGPQFIFQYYREEENGRGNFPPRFSGLQFPNYSSELNVNALELDDSALYLCASSWTSGGAYEQYFGPGTRLTVT.

The V call is TRBV28, the J call TRBJ2-1, with D perhaps TRBD2 (6 bases). Germline CDR1 is MDHEN and CDR2 is SYDVKM. The V gene lost 11 bases and the J gene lost 10 bases, with 27 bases spanning the gap. CDR3 length equals 15 residues. CDR3 in DNA: TGTGCCGCCTCCCCCGGGACTGGAGCCCTTAGAGAGCAGTTCTTC. It codes for CAASPGTGALREQFF.

This clone was counted a few times. The chain combines TRBV30 with TRBJ1-6; 7 bases agree with TRBD1. J lost 7 bases, V lost 5 bases, and 5 bases had no gene match. CDR1 and CDR2 from the germline V gene are GTSNPN and SVGIG (reference sequence). CDR3 length equals 13 residues. CDR3 DNA sequence: TGTGCCTGGTCAGGGGGTGGAAATTCACCCCTCCACTTT. It yields the protein CAWSGGGNSPLHF.

The chain links TRBV5-1 to TRBJ1-3; 10 positions match TRBD1. V was clipped by 4 bases and J by 4 bases; unmatched bases: 5. In germline, CDR1 is SGHRS, CDR2 YFSETQ. This CDR3 contains 15 residues. The CDR3 DNA is TGCGCCAGCAGCGGGACAGGGGAGAGGGGAAACACCATATATTTT. Protein sequence: CASSGTGERGNTIYF. Drawing the rest from reference TRBV5-1 and TRBJ1-3, the complete variable domain is KAGVTQTPRYLIKTRGQQVTLSCSPISGHRSVSWYQQTPGQGLQFLFEYFSETQRNKGNFPGRFSGRQFSNSRSEMNVSTLELGDSALYLCASSGTGERGNTIYFGEGSWLTVV.

This chain uses TRBV25-1 with TRBJ2-5; TRBD1 is a possible D gene (6 bases). Germline V gene sequence: CDR1 MGHDK, CDR2 SYGVNS. Deletions cut 6 bases from V and 4 bases from J, with 12 bases between. CDR3 length equals 13 residues. The CDR3 nucleotides are TGTGCCAGCAGGTCAGGGGCCCGAGAGACCCAGTACTTC. Translated: CASRSGARETQYF.

The sample holds a few counts of this clone. The chain carries TRBV9 and TRBJ1-4; D uncertain. CDR3 length: 14 residues. The ends were cut back, 1 base at V and 8 bases at J, with 12 bases in the middle. Germline V gene lookup returns CDR1 SGDLS and CDR2 YYNGEE. The CDR3 spells CASSVSPSREKLFF. Here the CDR3 DNA reads TGTGCCAGCAGCGTAAGTCCCTCACGGGAAAAACTGTTTTTT.

CDR3 amino acids: CASSLGQIMVDTQYF. The CDR3 DNA reads TGTGCCAGCAGCTTAGGACAGATAATGGTAGATACGCAGTATTTT. The V gene is TRBV7-6, the J gene TRBJ2-3, with D tentatively TRBD1 (5 bases). CDR3 size: 15 residues. Germline loops: CDR1 SGHVS, CDR2 FNYEAQ. V was trimmed by 1 base and J by 5 bases, leaving 13 bases between them. Drawing the rest from reference TRBV7-6 and TRBJ2-3, the complete variable domain is GAGVSQSPRYKVTKRGQDVALRCDPISGHVSLYWYRQALGQGPEFLTYFNYEAQQDKSGLPNDRFSAERPEGSISTLTIQRTEQRDSAMYRCASSLGQIMVDTQYFGPGTRLTVL.

The rearrangement uses TRBV29-1 and TRBJ1-2, with a weak D call TRBD1 (5 bases). Trimming stripped 8 bases from V and 4 bases from J, with 20 bases between. CDR1 is SQVTM, CDR2 ANQGSEA, per germline. The CDR3 has 14 amino acids. CDR3 nucleotides: TGCAGCCACACGAAGGCGGACAAGCTCTATGGCTACACCTTC. As protein: CSHTKADKLYGYTF. Full variable domain (remainder filled in from reference TRBV29-1 and TRBJ1-2): SAVISQKPSRDICQRGTSLTIQCQVDSQVTMMFWYRQQPGQSLTLIATANQGSEATYESGFVIDKFPISRPNLTFSTLTVSNMSPEDSSIYLCSHTKADKLYGYTFGSGTRLTVV.

This chain connects TRBV19 to TRBJ1-2; a possible D gene is TRBD1 (5 bases). The V gene's germline CDR1 is LNHDA and CDR2 SQIVND (reference sequence). Trimming took 7 bases from V and 5 from J, leaving 14 bases between them. The CDR3 loop spans 13 amino acids. CDR3 protein: CASNNQGSYGYTF. Here the CDR3 DNA reads TGTGCCAGTAATAATCAGGGCAGTTATGGCTACACCTTC.

The chain couples TRBV7-3 to TRBJ1-5, with 8 nucleotides matching TRBD1. Germline-derived CDR1 and CDR2 are SGHTA and FQGTGA. V lost 6 bases and J lost 1; bases outside the gene matches: 5. This CDR3 comprises 15 residues. This CDR3 reads CASSLTGGSNQPQHF. In DNA, the CDR3 is TGTGCCAGCAGTCTTACAGGGGGGAGCAATCAGCCCCAGCATTTT. Filled out from reference TRBV7-3 and TRBJ1-5, the complete variable domain reads GAGVSQTPSNKVTEKGKYVELRCDPISGHTALYWYRQSLGQGPEFLIYFQGTGAADDSGLPNDRFFAVRPEGSVSTLKIQRTERGDSAVYLCASSLTGGSNQPQHFGDGTRLSIL.

This clone was detected only a few times. The V and J genes are TRBV28 and TRBJ2-7; 7 nucleotides match TRBD1. The V gene end was trimmed by 2 bases and the J gene end by 6 bases; junction bases not matched to a gene: 13. CDR3 size: 16 residues. Germline CDR1 MDHEN, CDR2 SYDVKM. This chain's CDR3 is CASSLPGTATMSEQYF. CDR3 in DNA: TGTGCCAGCAGTTTACCTGGGACAGCCACTATGAGCGAGCAGTACTTC.